Detailed here is one T cell receptor (beta chain). Its antigen remains unknown. This CDR3 comprises 14 residues. CDR1 is WSHSY, CDR2 SAAADI, per germline. V shed 3 bases and J 1 base; nucleotides not matched to a gene: 0. This sample was taken from a study of T cell repertoires in cytomegalovirus infection. Study details: Alongside well-studied HLA-B-restricted CMV epitopes, recently identified HLA-C-restricted CMV epitopes were also used. Public signatures in TCR beta pointed to CMV infection and matching HLA type. Findings and caveats of the study: Adding up the frequency of public TCR beta families identified people who carried CMV plus the relevant HLA.

TCRdb re-called the reads through MiXCR, storing one row per CDR3 protein. The repertoire includes about 900,000 distinct CDR3 sequences, roughly a third of them detected once, and around an eighth sits in the top ten. The chain links TRBV10-2 to TRBJ1-5; TRBD1 matches 7 bases. This TCR came from a human donor in good health (CMV status not recorded). Some clones in this sample may be carry-over from other donors' samples. The sequences come from cultured CD8+ T cells from PBMCs, collected from culture after CMV antigen stimulation. DNA of the CDR3: TGCGCCAGCAGTGAACAGGGGAGCAATCAGCCCCAGCATTTT. Its translation: CASSEQGSNQPQHF.